What follows are 4 T cell receptor delta chains derived from one specimen sequenced in a study of gamma-delta T cells after stem cell transplantation. TCRdb made new clone calls on the RT-PCR reads using CATT. The table lists about 2,400 delta-chain clones, under 55% of them singletons. Sequenced material: gamma-delta T cells. The receptor source for this set is a human donor. It is not recorded whose cells these are; they may come from a transplant donor.

This clone was found a few times. One end of the junction is discordant with germline, which a read error may explain. This specimen includes other DNA sequences encoding the same CDR3. The chain recombines TRDV2 with TRDJ3, with TRDD3 matching 8 bases. The CDR3 has 23 residues. Per the germline V gene, CDR1 is GEAIGNYY and CDR2 is EKD. Written as DNA, the CDR3 is TGTGCCTGTGACACCGGTTGGGGGATTACTCCGACCGCTAATTCCTGGGACACCCGGCAGATGTTTTTC. Translation gives CACDTGWGITPTANSWDTRQMFF.

This clone was detected a few times. A much more abundant neighbour one base away suggests this may be a read error. The V and J genes are TRDV2 and TRDJ3; TRDD3 matches at 8 bases. CDR3 length: 18 residues. Germline V lookup: CDR1 GEAIGNYY, CDR2 EKD. In nucleotides, the CDR3 is TGTGCCTGTGACACGCTGGGGGACAACTCCTGGGAAACCCGACAGATGTTTTTC. Translated, it gives CACDTLGDNSWETRQMFF.

By sample fraction, this clone is medium-sized (0.01 to 0.1%). The rearrangement links TRDV2 to TRDJ1; D is possibly TRDD3 (5 bases). The germline CDR1 and CDR2 sequences are GEAIGNYY and EKD. This CDR3 is built from 23 residues. The V and J ends lost 3 bases and 4 bases respectively, with 41 bases between them. CDR3 in DNA: TGTGCCTGTGACTCACTCGGGGGCCACCGATCTGACGGTACCCCCTTTATGGGCGATAAACTCATCTTT. Protein product: CACDSLGGHRSDGTPFMGDKLIF.

Notes on this clone: Given a much more abundant clone one base away, this may be a read error. The rearrangement uses TRDV2 and TRDJ1; D gene ambiguous. Per germline, CDR1 GEAIGNYY and CDR2 EKD. The CDR3 is 15 amino acids. Between the trimmed V and J ends, which lost 3 bases and 0 bases, there was a span of 13 bases. The CDR3, as DNA: TGTGCCTGTGACGGGCCACTGAAGTACACCGATAAACTCATCTTT. Protein: CACDGPLKYTDKLIF.